The 12 T cell receptor beta chains reported below all come from one sample, sequenced in a study of patients and donors after allogeneic stem cell transplantation. MiXCR was run by TCRdb on the RT-PCR reads, yielding one entry per CDR3 protein. The sample consists of a few hundred thousand distinct CDR3 sequences, 38% of them appearing once. The sample taken for sequencing was blood, either unsorted or a sorted T cell fraction (not recorded which). The receptors derive from a human donor who was either an allogeneic HSCT recipient or a stem cell or donor lymphocyte infusion donor (not recorded which). It is not recorded whose cells these are; they may come from a transplant donor.

The CDR3 loop reads CASSPIPPVAFF. CDR3 in DNA: TGTGCCAGCAGTCCAATACCACCGGTCGCTTTCTTT. The rearrangement links TRBV6-2 or TRBV6-3 to TRBJ1-1; D gene uncertain. The germline V gene has CDR1 MNHEY and CDR2 SVGEGT. Trimming left V 5 bases short and J 11 bases short, with 15 bases between. The CDR3 consists of 12 residues.

The chain has TRBV6-2 or TRBV6-3 and TRBJ1-2; D unresolved. Trimming left V 1 base short and J 1 base short, with 19 bases between. The CDR3 has 18 residues. Germline V CDR1 and CDR2: MNHEY, SVGEGT. The DNA of the CDR3 is TGTGCCAGCAGTTACTATAAGGGCGCGGACCTCCTTAACTATGGCTACACCTTC. This codes for CASSYYKGADLLNYGYTF.

This sequence joins TRBV6-2 or TRBV6-3 and TRBJ2-6, with 7 bases matching TRBD2. With V trimmed by 2 bases and J by 13 bases, 2 bases remained unmatched. The CDR3 covers 12 residues. CDR1 and CDR2 from the germline V gene are MNHEY and SVGEGT. In nucleotides, the CDR3 is TGTGCCAGCAGTTACCTAGCGGCTGTCCTGACTTTC. Its translation: CASSYLAAVLTF.

V usage is TRBV28 and J usage is TRBJ1-1; D perhaps matches TRBD1 (6 bases). V lost 6 bases and J lost 1, with 15 bases in between. The length of the CDR3 is 15 residues. From germline, CDR1 is MDHEN and CDR2 SYDVKM. CDR3 region: CASRTQGHQNTEAFF. The CDR3 bases are TGTGCCAGCAGAACCCAGGGACACCAGAACACTGAAGCTTTCTTT.

V gene TRBV30 combines with J gene TRBJ1-1, with 7 positions matching TRBD1. V shed 5 bases, J shed 11 bases, and the junction held 8 bases outside the gene matches. The germline V gene has CDR1 GTSNPN and CDR2 SVGIG (reference sequence). CDR3 length: 11 amino acids. CDR3 loop: CAWVTGTAAFF. Here the CDR3 DNA reads TGTGCCTGGGTTACCGGGACAGCCGCTTTCTTT.

The chain couples TRBV5-5 to TRBJ1-5; 9 bases agree with TRBD1. CDR1 is SGHKS, CDR2 YYEKEE, per germline (reference sequence). The CDR3 covers 15 residues. J gave up 3 bases and V 4 bases, and 5 bases lay outside the gene matches. The CDR3 region has the DNA TGTGCCAGCAGCCTCGGGACAGGGATCAATCAGCCCCAGCATTTT. Protein sequence: CASSLGTGINQPQHF.

The chain is built from TRBV20-1 and TRBJ1-2, with a tentative D call TRBD1 (6 bases). This CDR3 contains 11 residues. V was shortened by 3 bases and J by 8 bases, with 10 bases between the two germline ends. The germline CDR1 and CDR2 sequences are DFQATT and SNEGSKA (reference sequence). CDR3: CSASNRVGYTF. The CDR3 DNA sequence: TGCAGTGCTAGCAACAGGGTAGGCTACACCTTC.

The rearrangement uses TRBV5-1 and TRBJ2-5; D is uncertain. The CDR3 has 14 amino acids. V was shortened by 0 bases and J by 1 base, with 7 bases between the two germline ends. Germline lookup yields CDR1 SGHRS and CDR2 YFSETQ. CDR3 residues: CASSLDPGQETQYF. The CDR3 DNA follows: TGCGCCAGCAGCTTGGATCCAGGCCAAGAGACCCAGTACTTC.

The V gene is TRBV3-1, the J gene TRBJ2-7, with 9 bases that match TRBD1. After removal of 4 bases from V and 1 base from J, the junction contained 8 bases not matched to a gene. The CDR3 extends over 16 amino acids. Germline loops: CDR1 LGHDT, CDR2 YNNKEL (reference sequence). The CDR3 nucleotides read TGTGCCAGCAGCCCTTCCGGGACAGGGATTTCCTACGAGCAGTACTTC. Its translation: CASSPSGTGISYEQYF.

The V call is TRBV5-1, the J call TRBJ2-3; 8 nucleotides line up with TRBD2. J lost 1 base, V lost 0 bases, and 4 bases had no gene match. There are 16 residues in the CDR3. Germline V lookup: CDR1 SGHRS, CDR2 YFSETQ. The CDR3 region has the DNA TGCGCCAGCAGCTTGGGAAGCGGGGGCCGCACAGATACGCAGTATTTT. It encodes CASSLGSGGRTDTQYF.

The chain employs TRBV20-1 and TRBJ1-1, with TRBD1 matching 11 bases. V gave up 3 bases and J gave up 3 bases; unmatched junction bases: 12. Per germline, CDR1 DFQATT and CDR2 SNEGSKA (reference sequence). The CDR3 consists of 17 residues. CDR3 residues: CSARLILWDRGDTEAFF. Here the CDR3 DNA reads TGCAGTGCTAGGCTTATACTCTGGGACAGGGGGGACACTGAAGCTTTCTTT.

The genes are TRBV3-1 and TRBJ1-6; no reliable D call. V was pared by 0 bases and J by 9 bases, with 6 bases between. This CDR3 is built from 13 residues. Germline V lookup: CDR1 LGHDT, CDR2 YNNKEL (reference sequence). DNA of the CDR3: TGTGCCAGCAGCCAAGAAGGACGTTCACCCCTCCACTTT. Protein sequence: CASSQEGRSPLHF. Supplemented by reference TRBV3-1 and TRBJ1-6, the full variable domain reads DTAVSQTPKYLVTQMGNDKSIKCEQNLGHDTMYWYKQDSKKFLKIMFSYNNKELIINETVPNRFSPKSPDKAHLNLHINSLELGDSAVYFCASSQEGRSPLHFGNGTRLTVT.